The 12 T cell receptor beta chains below come from one sample, sequenced in a study of control samples from healthy donors and cancer patients. Measured with immunoSEQ multiplex PCR; TCRdb has only the in-frame clones, and not every one. The sample holds roughly 400,000 clones, 80% to 95% seen once. Sequences were obtained from PBMCs. These receptors all stem from a man aged 35-49 years with head and neck cancer.

V gene TRBV11-2 combines with J gene TRBJ1-6; D is uncertain. Germline CDR1 reads SGHAT; CDR2 reads FQNNGV. This CDR3 has 13 amino acids. Trimming took 5 bases from V and 8 from J, leaving 10 bases between them. CDR3 nucleotide sequence: TGTGCCAGCAGCCCCCAATCCGATTCACCCCTCCACTTT. It is translated as CASSPQSDSPLHF.

This chain connects TRBV14 to TRBJ1-2; D remains unclear. The V end was cut by 0 bases, the J end by 7 bases, with 12 bases between. From germline, CDR1 is SGHDN and CDR2 FVKESK. This CDR3 has 14 residues. CDR3 sequence reads: CASSQDLHAGGYTF. Written as DNA, the CDR3 is TGTGCCAGCAGCCAAGATCTACATGCTGGTGGCTACACCTTC.

The rearrangement joins TRBV28 to TRBJ2-3, with 9 bases lining up with TRBD1. The V gene's germline CDR1 is MDHEN and CDR2 SYDVKM. This CDR3 has 16 amino acids. Germline trimming cut 0 bases from V and 2 bases from J; bases unmatched to any gene: 3. CDR3 protein: CASSLWGTGTTDTQYF. In DNA, the CDR3 is TGTGCCAGCAGTTTATGGGGGACAGGGACCACAGATACGCAGTATTTT.

Remarks on this clone: Additional DNA sequences in this sample encode the identical CDR3. The rearrangement uses TRBV9 and TRBJ1-1, with TRBD1 as a possible D gene (5 bases). The germline V gene encodes CDR1 SGDLS and CDR2 YYNGEE. V was pared by 0 bases and J by 0 bases, with 9 bases between. The CDR3 contains 15 residues. For the CDR3, the DNA is TGTGCCAGCAGCGTAGACGGGGGTTTGAACACTGAAGCTTTCTTT. Amino acid sequence: CASSVDGGLNTEAFF.

This rearrangement joins TRBV5-6 to TRBJ1-1; TRBD1 matches at 7 bases. V was clipped by 2 bases and J by 6 bases; unmatched bases: 4. CDR1 is SGHDT, CDR2 YYEEEE, per germline. The CDR3 runs 13 residues. The CDR3 loop reads CASSLGTDPEAFF. The CDR3, as DNA: TGTGCCAGCAGCTTAGGGACAGACCCTGAAGCTTTCTTT. The variable domain in full, completed from reference TRBV5-6 and TRBJ1-1, reads DAGVTQSPTHLIKTRGQQVTLRCSPKSGHDTVSWYQQALGQGPQFIFQYYEEEERQRGNFPDRFSGHQFPNYSSELNVNALLLGDSALYLCASSLGTDPEAFFGQGTRLTVV.

The chain joins TRBV5-6 to TRBJ2-1; 15 bases align to TRBD2. Trimming removed 0 bases from V and 7 bases from J; junction bases left unmatched: 11. Germline V gene data show CDR1 as SGHDT and CDR2 as YYEEEE. This CDR3 comprises 19 residues. The CDR3 reads CASSLEGLAGGVSRNEQFF. The CDR3 DNA sequence: TGTGCCAGCAGCTTGGAGGGACTAGCGGGAGGAGTGAGTAGGAATGAGCAGTTCTTC.

This clone was observed once. This chain links TRBV12-3 or TRBV12-4 with TRBJ1-1; D is unresolved. This CDR3 has 13 amino acids. With 2 bases removed from V and 6 bases from J, the gap between germline ends came to 10 bases. Here the CDR3 DNA reads TGTGCCAGCAGTTTATACGGAGAAGCTGAAGCTTTCTTT. As protein: CASSLYGEAEAFF.

This chain links TRBV7-2 with TRBJ1-2; TRBD1 matches 8 bases. V trimming: 7 bases; J trimming: 7 bases; junction bases outside the gene matches: 5. This CDR3 has 12 amino acids. Per germline, CDR1 SGHTA and CDR2 FQGNSA. For the CDR3, the DNA is TGTGCCAGCAACGACAGGGGCCGTGGCTACACCTTC. Translated: CASNDRGRGYTF. The variable domain in full, completed from reference TRBV7-2 and TRBJ1-2, reads GAGVSQSPSNKVTEKGKDVELRCDPISGHTALYWYRQSLGQGLEFLIYFQGNSAPDKSGLPSDRFSAERTGGSVSTLTIQRTQQEDSAVYLCASNDRGRGYTFGSGTRLTVV.

CDR3 loop: CASSPPPGPSGNTIYF. The CDR3 DNA follows: TGTGCCAGCAGCCCACCGCCAGGGCCCTCTGGAAACACCATATATTTT. J is TRBJ1-3 and V is TRBV5-5; D is perhaps TRBD1 (5 bases). The CDR3 runs to 16 residues. Germline V gene sequence: CDR1 SGHKS, CDR2 YYEKEE (reference sequence). The ends were cut back, 4 bases at V and 0 bases at J, with 14 bases in the middle.

The rearrangement links TRBV7-9 to TRBJ1-2, with TRBD1 matching 9 bases. Unmatched junction bases numbered 6, after V lost 5 bases and J lost 2 bases. The germline CDR1 and CDR2 sequences are SEHNR and FQNEAQ (reference sequence). The CDR3 spans 15 residues. CDR3 nucleotide sequence: TGTGCCAGCAGCCCAGGACAGGGGCTAAACTATGGCTACACCTTC. It codes for CASSPGQGLNYGYTF.

This clone was detected only once. The gene calls are TRBV9 and TRBJ1-1, with D possibly matching TRBD1 (5 bases). The CDR3 spans 14 residues. Trimming cost V 0 bases and J 11 bases, with 17 bases left between them. CDR1 and CDR2 (germline): SGDLS, YYNGEE. The CDR3 is CASSVGGRTPGAFF. The CDR3 DNA sequence: TGTGCCAGCAGCGTAGGGGGCCGGACCCCCGGGGCTTTCTTT.

The chain uses TRBV24-1 and TRBJ2-2; no firm D call. The germline V gene has CDR1 KGHDR and CDR2 SFDVKD. V was shortened by 6 bases and J by 0 bases, with 7 bases between the two germline ends. The CDR3 has 14 amino acids. CDR3 in DNA: TGTGCCACCAGTATCACAGCGAACACCGGGGAGCTGTTTTTT. As protein: CATSITANTGELFF.